The 19 T cell receptor beta chains given below trace back to one sample, sequenced in a study of T-cell memory formation after mild COVID-19. TCRdb independently ran MiXCR on the 5' RACE reads; one entry per CDR3 protein. The table has hundreds of thousands of distinct CDR3 sequences, approximately 16% seen once. The sample taken for sequencing was PBMCs or a T cell subset sorted from them (not recorded which). Receptor source: a man between 18 and 29 years old who had mild COVID-19 (a few samples of this study predate the infection). Cell type and time point are not known.

A few counts support this clonotype. V and J are TRBV15 and TRBJ2-1; a possible D gene is TRBD1 (5 bases). From germline, CDR1 is LNHNV and CDR2 YYDKDF (reference sequence). The germline V and J ends were trimmed by 2 bases and 8 bases, with 7 bases remaining between them. The CDR3 length is 12 residues. This CDR3 reads CATSRPGHEQFF. Here the CDR3 DNA reads TGTGCCACCAGCAGACCAGGGCATGAGCAGTTCTTC.

This clonotype has only a few counts. The rearrangement uses TRBV2 and TRBJ2-2, with 9 bases aligning to TRBD1. The germline gives CDR1 SNHLY, CDR2 FYNNEI. J lost 3 bases, V lost 6 bases, and 11 bases had no gene match. The CDR3 is made up of 17 amino acids. Here the CDR3 DNA reads TGTGCCAGCAGGCATCCCCGGGACAGGGAGGACACCGGGGAGCTGTTTTTT. Protein product: CASRHPRDREDTGELFF.

The chain recombines TRBV7-2 with TRBJ2-7; the D is unclear. The length of the CDR3 is 12 residues. Trimming shortened V by 4 bases and J by 7 bases, and 11 bases separated the two germline ends. CDR1 is SGHTA and CDR2 is FQGNSA in the germline V gene. The CDR3 loop reads CASSSGLGEQYF. The CDR3 bases are TGTGCCAGCAGCTCCGGTCTGGGTGAGCAGTACTTC.

This clonotype turned up a few times. The chain combines TRBV20-1 with TRBJ2-1, with no clear D. The CDR3 spans 12 residues. V was shortened by 0 bases and J by 5 bases, with 5 bases between the two germline ends. The germline CDR1 and CDR2 sequences are DFQATT and SNEGSKA (reference sequence). This chain's CDR3 is CSARDVHNEQFF. In DNA, the CDR3 is TGCAGTGCTAGAGATGTACACAATGAGCAGTTCTTC.

This clonotype was counted many times. The chain links TRBV5-1 to TRBJ2-1, with D tentatively TRBD2 (5 bases). Trimming left V 2 bases short and J 10 bases short, with 7 bases between. The germline V gene encodes CDR1 SGHRS and CDR2 YFSETQ. This CDR3 is built from 11 residues. The DNA for the CDR3 is TGCGCCAGCAGCTTTCCGGGAGAGCAGTTCTTC. It is translated as CASSFPGEQFF.

V usage is TRBV2 and J usage is TRBJ2-5; D is possibly TRBD2 (5 bases). V dropped 6 bases and J dropped 4 bases, with 18 bases sitting between them. The CDR3 is 15 residues long. The V gene's germline CDR1 is SNHLY and CDR2 FYNNEI. CDR3 DNA: TGTGCCAGCAGCTATAACAACGGGGTATCAGAGACCCAGTACTTC. Amino acids: CASSYNNGVSETQYF. Filled out from reference TRBV2 and TRBJ2-5, the complete variable domain reads EPEVTQTPSHQVTQMGQEVILRCVPISNHLYFYWYRQILGQKVEFLVSFYNNEISEKSEIFDDQFSVERPDGSNFTLKIRSTKLEDSAMYFCASSYNNGVSETQYFGPGTRLLVL.

The rearrangement uses TRBV20-1 and TRBJ2-3, with D tentatively TRBD1 or TRBD2 (5 bases each). CDR1 and CDR2 from the germline V gene are DFQATT and SNEGSKA (reference sequence). V was pared by 5 bases and J by 6 bases, with 9 bases between. CDR3 length: 11 amino acids. CDR3 region: CSAGGGDTQYF. The DNA of the CDR3 is TGCAGTGCTGGGGGTGGGGATACGCAGTATTTT.

J is TRBJ1-2 and V is TRBV5-1; 7 bases map to TRBD1. This CDR3 has 14 residues. V trimming: 2 bases; J trimming: 4 bases; junction bases outside the gene matches: 5. Germline CDR1 SGHRS, CDR2 YFSETQ. CDR3 sequence (DNA): TGCGCCAGCAGCTTCGGCCAGGGGGTCTATGGCTACACCTTC. Amino acid sequence: CASSFGQGVYGYTF.

This sequence joins TRBV5-6 and TRBJ1-2; D unclear. CDR1 and CDR2 (germline): SGHDT, YYEEEE. The length of the CDR3 is 13 residues. V was pared by 2 bases and J by 6 bases, with 11 bases between. The chain's CDR3 is CASSFPRFDGYTF. The DNA of the CDR3 is TGTGCCAGCAGCTTCCCTCGTTTTGATGGCTACACCTTC.

This clonotype was seen more than once but under ten times. The chain links TRBV7-6 to TRBJ2-5, with a possible D match to TRBD1 (5 bases). The CDR3 sequence is 16 residues long. With 3 bases removed from V and 2 bases from J, the gap between germline ends came to 16 bases. Germline V gives CDR1 SGHVS, CDR2 FNYEAQ. The CDR3 bases are TGTGCCAGCAGCTTTCGGACATCGGCGCCTCAAGAGACCCAGTACTTC. Translating gives CASSFRTSAPQETQYF.

There are a few counts of this clonotype. V is TRBV7-3 and J is TRBJ2-2; 7 nucleotides align to TRBD1. The trim removed 2 bases at V and 9 bases at J, leaving 15 bases unmatched. Germline CDR1 SGHTA, CDR2 FQGTGA. CDR3 size: 17 residues. In nucleotides, the CDR3 is TGTGCCAGCAGCTTATTGGGAAGGACAGGCGGACGGTGGGAGCTGTTTTTT. Protein sequence: CASSLLGRTGGRWELFF.

In its sample, this clonotype was seen a few times. The chain carries TRBV6-5 and TRBJ1-5, with TRBD1 matching 7 bases. With V trimmed by 5 bases and J by 4 bases, 8 bases remained unmatched. The CDR3 runs to 15 residues. The germline V gene encodes CDR1 MNHEY and CDR2 SVGAGI. CDR3 DNA: TGTGCCAGCAGTGGCCGACAGGGCCCAAATCAGCCCCAGCATTTT. Translation: CASSGRQGPNQPQHF.

A few counts support this clonotype. This rearrangement joins TRBV28 to TRBJ2-7; D is unresolved. V lost 5 bases to trimming and J lost 2 bases, with 7 bases between them. Germline CDR1 MDHEN, CDR2 SYDVKM. The CDR3 has 12 amino acids. CDR3 protein: CASSPSTYEQYV. CDR3 bases: TGTGCCAGCAGTCCCAGTACCTACGAGCAGTACGTC.

This clonotype was recorded once. The chain links TRBV10-3 to TRBJ1-5; 7 nucleotides line up with TRBD1. The CDR3 spans 15 residues. The germline V gene encodes CDR1 ENHRY and CDR2 SYGVKD. J lost 0 bases, V lost 9 bases, and 8 bases had no gene match. In DNA, the CDR3 is TGTGCCATTGGGACAGCTGCGTATAGCAATCAGCCCCAGCATTTT. Translation: CAIGTAAYSNQPQHF.

The chain carries TRBV19 and TRBJ2-7; perhaps TRBD2 as D (5 bases). Germline V gives CDR1 LNHDA, CDR2 SQIVND (reference sequence). CDR3 length equals 14 residues. V dropped 3 bases and J dropped 3 bases, with 12 bases sitting between them. In DNA, the CDR3 is TGTGCCAGTAGTATCGCTCCAGGACTCTACGAGCAGTACTTC. Translating it yields CASSIAPGLYEQYF.

By frequency in the sample, this clonotype is medium-sized. The chain has TRBV28 and TRBJ1-3, with TRBD1 as a possible D gene (5 bases). Germline V gives CDR1 MDHEN, CDR2 SYDVKM. V dropped 5 bases and J dropped 2 bases, with 19 bases sitting between them. This CDR3 spans 17 amino acids. The CDR3 bases are TGTGCCAGCAGTCCCCGCTTCTATCAAGGGGCTGGAAACACCATATATTTT. It translates to CASSPRFYQGAGNTIYF.

This clonotype was seen a few times. CDR3 in DNA: TGTGCCAGCAGCCAAGTAGCGGGGGCCCTCAACACAGATACGCAGTATTTT. Protein product: CASSQVAGALNTDTQYF. This chain connects TRBV4-2 to TRBJ2-3; 9 bases align to TRBD2. Losses at the gene ends were 1 base for V and 2 bases for J; bases not matched to a gene: 7. The length of the CDR3 is 17 residues. Germline V gene lookup returns CDR1 LGHNA and CDR2 YNFKEQ.

This chain's CDR3 is CASSQDRVAGATDTQYF. CDR3 nucleotide sequence: TGCGCCAGCAGCCAAGATAGAGTAGCGGGGGCCACAGATACGCAGTATTTT. The chain joins TRBV4-1 to TRBJ2-3, with TRBD2 matching over 9 bases. CDR1 and CDR2 from the germline V gene are MGHRA and YSYEKL. The V and J ends lost 0 bases and 2 bases, in that order; junction bases with no gene match: 6. The CDR3 consists of 17 residues.

This clonotype has just a few counts. The chain couples TRBV6-2 or TRBV6-3 to TRBJ2-1; perhaps TRBD2 as D (5 bases). Per germline, CDR1 MNHEY and CDR2 SVGEGT. The CDR3 length is 13 residues. V was cut by 6 bases and J by 9 bases, with 15 bases left in between. The DNA for the CDR3 is TGTGCCAGCAGCCTGGGCTTGGGGAGTGAGCAGTTCTTC. Amino acid sequence: CASSLGLGSEQFF.